The rows below give T cell receptor beta chains drawn from one sample of a study of blood T cell repertoires in COVID-19. Sequenced by immunoSEQ multiplex PCR; TCRdb stores in-frame clones only, minus some. The sample includes roughly 280,000 clones, 88% seen only once; the top ten take 3%. Sequencing was done on a sample of PBMCs or T cells enriched from blood (not recorded which). The source of these receptors is a woman aged 45-65 years who had recovered from COVID-19. CDR3s include the opening cysteine and the closing phenylalanine or tryptophan. The D gene is left open where the match is weak. The listing skips clone size in some rows; elsewhere it reads once, few, many or a size class.

TGTGCCAGCAGCTTAGTGAGAGGGGAGGAGCGAGGTGGTGGACCCCAAGCTTTCTTT CASSLVRGEERGGGPQAFF TRBJ1-1 . TRBV7-8 few
TGCAGCGTCGCCGGGTCCTTGAACACCGGGGAGCTGTTTTTT CSVAGSLNTGELFF TRBJ2-2 . TRBV29-1 .
TGTGCCAGCAGGTTTAACAGGGGAGTGAGCACTGAAGCTTTCTTT CASRFNRGVSTEAFF TRBJ1-1 TRBD1 TRBV6-5 few
TGTGCCAGTAGTATCCCGACAGGGACGAACACTGAAGCTTTCTTT CASSIPTGTNTEAFF TRBJ1-1 TRBD1 TRBV19 .
TGTGCCAGCAGCCAAGTAGACAGCTTGAACACTGAAGCTTTCTTT CASSQVDSLNTEAFF TRBJ1-1 . TRBV4-2 .
TGTGCCACCAGGGGACTAGCGGGCTCCTACAATGAGCAGTTCTTC CATRGLAGSYNEQFF TRBJ2-1 TRBD2 TRBV15 .
TGTGCCAGCTCACCAGCGAGGCGGGTTGAGGGAGGCTACACCTTC CASSPARRVEGGYTF TRBJ1-2 . TRBV18 .
TGCGCCAGCAGCTTGGACTCCGGGACAGGGAGAGTAGGGGAGCTGTTTTTT CASSLDSGTGRVGELFF TRBJ2-2 TRBD1 TRBV5-1 few
TGTGCTAGTGCCATCGGGGGGGTTGGTGGTGAGACCCAGTACTTC CASAIGGVGGETQYF TRBJ2-5 TRBD2 TRBV12-5 once
TGTGCCAGCAGGGCTACAGGGGTTGGAGGGTATGGCTACACCTTC CASRATGVGGYGYTF TRBJ1-2 TRBD1 TRBV6-5 .
TGTGCCAGCAGTTTTCTCAGGGGAAAGAAGGGAACTGAAGCTTTCTTT CASSFLRGKKGTEAFF TRBJ1-1 . TRBV28 .
TGTGCCAGCAGCCGTCCCGGGACAGGGCCAGATACGCAGTATTTT CASSRPGTGPDTQYF TRBJ2-3 TRBD1 TRBV28 .
TGTGCCAGCAGCTTAGTAGTGCTCGAGCAGTACTTC CASSLVVLEQYF TRBJ2-7 . TRBV7-8 .
TGTGCCTCCTCCCCCATGACAGGGGTAAATTCACCCCTCCACTTT CASSPMTGVNSPLHF TRBJ1-6 TRBD1 TRBV3-1/TRBV3-2 .
TGTGCCAGCAGCGGAGTGTCGACCCAGGGGGCGGGGGAGCTGTTTTTT CASSGVSTQGAGELFF TRBJ2-2 TRBD1 TRBV9 .
TGTGCCAGCAGCCAAGATGCAGGGCGGAGCACTGAAGCTTTCTTT CASSQDAGRSTEAFF TRBJ1-1 . TRBV4-2 few
TGCGCCAGCAGCCAAAGTCCCTATGATGGGCGTGGTGAGCAGTTCTTC CASSQSPYDGRGEQFF TRBJ2-1 . TRBV4-3 .
TGTGCCAGCAATCCGAGTTGGAACTATGGCTACACCTTC CASNPSWNYGYTF TRBJ1-2 . TRBV2 once
TGTGCCAGCGGCCCCGAGTTGGGAGCCTACACCTTC CASGPELGAYTF TRBJ1-2 . TRBV28 .
TGTGCCAGCAGCCCCCGGGACAGGGTATACAATGAGCAGTTCTTC CASSPRDRVYNEQFF TRBJ2-1 TRBD1 TRBV9 .
TGTGCCAGCAGTCCTCTAGCGGGAGGGGGGAGTGAGCAGTTCTTC CASSPLAGGGSEQFF TRBJ2-1 TRBD2 TRBV6-5 .
TGTGCCAGCAGCTTATTAGGTATAGGGGCCAAGGATACGCAGTATTTT CASSLLGIGAKDTQYF TRBJ2-3 . TRBV7-2 .
TGTGCCAGCTCACCACGGACAGGTAACACTGAAGCTTTCTTT CASSPRTGNTEAFF TRBJ1-1 TRBD1 TRBV18 .
TGTGCCAGCAGTTTATTAAGCGCCAGGGTTGGTGGCTACACCTTC CASSLLSARVGGYTF TRBJ1-2 . TRBV28 .
TGTGCCAGCAGCTTGTCCTTTAGACAGGGAAGAACTGAAGCTTTCTTT CASSLSFRQGRTEAFF TRBJ1-1 TRBD1 TRBV5-4 .
TGTGCCAGCAGCTTGGCCGGACAGGCCTCTTACGAGCAGTACTTC CASSLAGQASYEQYF TRBJ2-7 TRBD1 TRBV11-2 .
TGTGCCAGCAGCTCCCGGGCCCCAGGGAAACTCGCCTCTGGGGCCAACGTCCTGACTTTC CASSSRAPGKLASGANVLTF TRBJ2-6 . TRBV7-6 .
TGTGCCAGCAGCTTTACAGGGGGGGAGACCCAGTACTTC CASSFTGGETQYF TRBJ2-5 TRBD1 TRBV7-3 .
TGTGCCAGCAGTTTACCGACCACGGGGACCCAGTACTTC CASSLPTTGTQYF TRBJ2-5 . TRBV28 .